The following is a TCR beta chain sequence with its context. As yet, its antigen is unknown. The data were taken from a study of cytomegalovirus exposure and HLA in healthy donors. Study context: Earlier work reported 100 million to 130 million unique TCR beta sequences from 150 million to 200 million T cells.

The CDR3 totals 14 residues. Germline lookup yields CDR1 SGHTA and CDR2 FQGTGA. V was pared by 5 bases and J by 0 bases, with 2 bases of the junction left unmatched. Primers included in the PCR were 60 Vbeta and 13 Jbeta primers. Only in-frame clones appear in the TCRdb table, and some are missing; sequencing was by immunoSEQ multiplex PCR. The sample contains approximately 100,000 clones, around 80% of which appear only once. Whole-study findings and limits: There were 150 or so TCR beta chains listed as cytomegalovirus-associated. Specific recognition of CMV antigens was confirmed in vitro for a few chains (all CMV-associated). TCR beta chain V- and J-gene trimming was linked, in a later analysis, to a missense variant in DCLRE1C.

Sequenced sample: PBMCs. This sequence joins TRBV7-3 and TRBJ1-1; TRBD1 matches 8 bases. This TCR derives from a female donor in good health and CMV-seronegative. In nucleotides, the CDR3 is TGTGCCAGCAGCCTGGACAGGGTGAACACTGAAGCTTTCTTT. Translated, it gives CASSLDRVNTEAFF.